This T cell receptor (beta chain) was found in a study of Graves' ophthalmopathy and Graves' hyperthyroidism. Study results and caveats: The blood repertoire also included most expanded thyroid clonotypes above 0.001 frequency. The study's model predicted ophthalmopathy progression at over 55% sensitivity and approximately 78% specificity.

The germline V gene encodes CDR1 LNHDA and CDR2 SQIVND (reference sequence). The CDR3 is made up of 16 amino acids. Losses at the gene ends were 5 bases for V and 0 bases for J; bases not matched to a gene: 8. From RNA, the CDR3 regions of TCR beta chains were amplified and sequenced. After a first-round RT-PCR with HTBI primers, a second-round multiplex PCR was run. TCRdb itself ran the multiplex PCR reads through MiXCR, one entry per CDR3 protein. The table shows fewer than 600,000 distinct CDR3 sequences, with 13% to 15% occurring only once. About this clonotype: Its antigen is unidentified.

Excluded were patients with other autoimmune diseases, uncontrolled infections, pregnancy or lactation. Each diagnosis was determined on the basis of clinical symptoms, serum thyroxine, TRAb, thyroid ultrasound and orbital computed tomography. The V call is TRBV19, the J call TRBJ1-1; 8 nucleotides match TRBD1. The origin of this receptor is a woman between 25 and 40 years old with Graves' ophthalmopathy. Sequenced sample: blood. The CDR3 spells CASSVGTGKMNTEAFF. DNA for the CDR3: TGTGCCAGTAGTGTTGGGACAGGAAAAATGAACACTGAAGCTTTCTTT.